Given below is one T cell receptor beta chain in context. The antigen is not known. RNA amounts of roughly 0.5 to 1 ug underwent reverse transcription with random hexamers. TCRdb redid the calling of the immunoSEQ multiplex PCR reads with MiXCR, one entry per CDR3 protein. The profile shows some 130,000 distinct CDR3 sequences, 85% to 95% of them singletons. TCR beta sequences were obtained from blood CD8+ and CD4+ T cells. This sample is drawn from a study of CD8 T cells in Susac syndrome. Overall study context: Within the sequenced Susac syndrome patient group, five or six exhibited active disease and roughly 8 were in remission. Study findings and constraints: It was in TEMRA cells and active patients that Susac CD8+ clonal expansion peaked.

The V gene's germline CDR1 is MGHRA and CDR2 YSYEKL. The CDR3 extends over 13 amino acids. Trimming removed 0 bases at V and 14 bases at J, with 16 bases between. Sequenced material: CD8+ T cells from PBMCs. The chain has TRBV4-1 and TRBJ2-5, with D unresolved. The sequence derives from a human donor with Susac syndrome. The CDR3 region has the DNA TGCGCCAGCAGCCAAGATCTAGGGCAGGTTCGTTACTTC. It encodes CASSQDLGQVRYF.